The 4 T cell receptor beta chains below were found in one sample sequenced in a study of blood T cell repertoires in COVID-19. Sequenced by immunoSEQ multiplex PCR; TCRdb stores in-frame clones only, minus some. The data contain roughly 250,000 clones, 65% to 90% of them seen just once; the ten biggest clones take up 4.9%. The specimen sequenced was peripheral blood. The origin of the receptors is a woman older than 75 with active or convalescent COVID-19.

The CDR3, as DNA: TGTGCCAGCAGCTTAGGACAGGGGGCTGGGGCCAACGTCCTGACTTTC. It codes for CASSLGQGAGANVLTF. V usage is TRBV11-1 and J usage is TRBJ2-6; TRBD1 matches at 9 bases. CDR3 length: 16 residues. J lost 2 bases, V lost 1 base, and 0 bases had no gene match. Germline CDR1 reads SGHAT; CDR2 reads FQDESV (reference sequence).

This rearrangement joins TRBV19 to TRBJ1-6; no reliable D call. Germline lookup yields CDR1 LNHDA and CDR2 SQIVND (reference sequence). V lost 5 bases and J 0 bases, leaving 11 bases between the germline ends. CDR3 length: 16 residues. CDR3 protein: CASSGLRSSYNSPLHF. In DNA form, the CDR3 reads TGTGCCAGTAGTGGACTCAGGAGCTCCTATAATTCACCCCTCCACTTT.

The chain uses TRBV27 and TRBJ2-5, with D maybe TRBD1 (5 bases). The CDR3 runs to 16 residues. From germline, CDR1 is MNHEY and CDR2 SMNVEV (reference sequence). V lost 5 bases and J 0 bases, leaving 16 bases between the germline ends. CDR3 amino acids: CASSPRTKRNQETQYF. The CDR3 nucleotides read TGTGCCAGCAGTCCCCGGACAAAACGGAACCAAGAGACCCAGTACTTC.

This chain joins TRBV28 and TRBJ1-2; D perhaps matches TRBD1 (6 bases). Trimming took off 6 bases at V and 4 bases at J, with 18 bases between the two ends. The CDR3 covers 15 residues. The germline V gene encodes CDR1 MDHEN and CDR2 SYDVKM. CDR3 loop: CASRPGQTLLYGYTF. CDR3 DNA: TGTGCCAGCAGGCCGGGACAAACGTTGCTCTATGGCTACACCTTC.